This T cell receptor beta chain was sequenced during a study of T cells after posttransplantation cyclophosphamide listed by TCRdb under 2016. Notes on the research overall: Using TRB sequencing, the study followed how the T cell repertoire rebuilt after myeloablative bone marrow transplantation with posttransplantation cyclophosphamide given as GVHD prophylaxis. Samples from a few dozen PTCy-treated patients, along with samples from roughly 15 of their related bone marrow donors, underwent antigen receptor sequencing. Blood from all 35 or so PTCy patients with 1-year posttransplant specimens was subjected to TRB sequencing. In 3 patients, up to roughly 3 additional blood samples taken between 2 and 5.2 years after transplant also underwent TRB sequencing, as did pretransplant blood from a handful of patients. Because TRA and TRB clonality correlated tightly in 9 samples, the subsequent TCR analyses were limited to TRB only. Public TRB sequences were queried against a database of over 3,600 sequences associated with responses to pathogens, tumor antigens, self-antigens and alloantigens.

With regard to this clone: No antigen is known for it. No base qualities exist here, and no much larger clone lies one base off it.

Summary of the overall study and its limitations: The TRB repertoires of T cells infiltrating skin or GI tract showed only limited overlap with the TRB repertoires of T cells in blood. Donor-recipient similarity was low at 1-2 months but increased during the first year, and donor CD8+ memory clones often dominated later blood repertoires. Across about 40 patients, TRB clonality was highly associated with recipient CMV seropositivity and CMV reactivation, and diversity in PTCy patients was similar to diversity in CNI/methotrexate controls.

Related bone marrow donors provided peripheral blood samples on the day of marrow donation. Peripheral blood and bone marrow mononuclear cells were isolated by Ficoll-Hypaque density centrifugation and cryopreserved. CD4+ and CD8+ T cells, including naive and memory subsets, were sorted by FACS on a FACSAria II. The CDR3, cysteine through phenylalanine, is 13 amino acids long. The DNA shown is the 39-base CDR3, in frame from base 1. Looking up the germline V gene yields CDR1 MNHNS and CDR2 SASEGT. The V end loses 10 bases and the J end loses 2 bases, and a stretch of 14 bases separates them. Genomic DNA was used for TRB sequencing, which was performed with the immunoSEQ assay at survey resolution or with the hsTCRB kit. The original methods were these. The immunoSEQ software handled the initial read processing, while the LymphoSeq R package was used for the repertoire analyses. Clonality was computed as 1 minus normalized Shannon entropy; Gini coefficient was also calculated for each TRB dataset. Phenotypes of unsorted samples were inferred by mapping TRB sequences from sorted subsets of the recipient or donor onto unsorted samples of the same recipient. The immuneACCESS repertoire file appears here via TCRdb, limited to in-frame rearrangements. These files lack a portion of the clones; in checked studies, under half of the deficit traces to unresolved V genes, and the cause of the others is not known. That table furnishes V, J and clone size, whereas the DNA furnished D and trimming. This sample comprises tens of thousands of clones, 73% of them detected only once. The ten largest make up 0.6% to 0.75% of the sample.

Rearrangement joined TRBV6-1 to TRBJ1-2, with a weak D call of TRBD1 (5 bases match). Material: memory CD4+ T cells sorted from PBMCs. The receptor's source is a woman in her sixties in good health, CMV-negative, and a related stem cell transplant donor. The DNA reads as follows: TGTGCCACTTACAGGACATCGAACTATGGCTACACCTTC. Translation gives CATYRTSNYGYTF.